This T cell receptor (beta chain) was observed in a study of shared clonotypes between healthy human individuals. Naive CD8 cells lacked CD45RO, underwent positive selection for CCR7 and left out terminally differentiated effector memory CD45RA+ cells. As for this clone: The antigen is not known.

Study observations and caveats: Larger estimated richness was generally seen in naive subsets than in memory subsets. Naive CD4 clonotypes were shared across a handful of donors at around 5.4%. Generation probability values for non-shared clonotypes were lower than those for clonotypes shared by all four donors.

CDR1 is SGDLS, CDR2 YYNGEE, per germline. The CDR3 loop spans 14 amino acids. V shed 3 bases and J shed 5 bases, with 14 bases lying between them. Data came from immunoSEQ multiplex PCR; TCRdb stores just in-frame clones and leaves some out. The sample shows some 2,000,000 clones, roughly 95% of them seen only once. The chain carries TRBV9 and TRBJ1-1; no reliable D call. Sequencing was carried out using naive CD8+ T cells sorted from blood. This receptor was identified in a young man in good health. CDR3 protein: CASSAWGDGTEAFF. CDR3 in DNA: TGTGCCAGCAGCGCGTGGGGAGATGGGACTGAAGCTTTCTTT. Combining the CDR3 with reference TRBV9 and TRBJ1-1 gives the whole variable domain DSGVTQTPKHLITATGQRVTLRCSPRSGDLSVYWYQQSLDQGLQFLIQYYNGEERAKGNILERFSAQQFPDLHSELNLSSLELGDSALYFCASSAWGDGTEAFFGQGTRLTVV.